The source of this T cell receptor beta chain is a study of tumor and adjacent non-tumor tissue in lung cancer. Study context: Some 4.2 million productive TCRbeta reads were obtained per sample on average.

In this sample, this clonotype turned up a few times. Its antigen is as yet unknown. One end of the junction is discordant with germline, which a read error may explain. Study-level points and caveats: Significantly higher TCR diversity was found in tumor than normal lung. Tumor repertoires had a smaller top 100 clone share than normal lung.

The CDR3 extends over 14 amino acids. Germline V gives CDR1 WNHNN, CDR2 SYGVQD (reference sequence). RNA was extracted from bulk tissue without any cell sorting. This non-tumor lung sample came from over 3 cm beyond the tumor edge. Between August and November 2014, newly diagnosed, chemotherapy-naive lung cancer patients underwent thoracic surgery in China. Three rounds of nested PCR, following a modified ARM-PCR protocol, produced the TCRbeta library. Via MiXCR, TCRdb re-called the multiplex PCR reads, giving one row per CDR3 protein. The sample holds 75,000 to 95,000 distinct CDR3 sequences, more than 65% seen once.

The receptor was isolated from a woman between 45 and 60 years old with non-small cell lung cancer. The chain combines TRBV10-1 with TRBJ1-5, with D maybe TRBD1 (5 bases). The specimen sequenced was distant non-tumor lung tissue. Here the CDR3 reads CASRGDAGNQPQHF. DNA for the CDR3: TGCGCAAGCAGAGGGGACGCTGGCAATCAGCCCCAGCATTTT.